One and the same sample provided the 23 T cell receptor beta chains below, sequenced in a study of T-cell memory formation after mild COVID-19. One entry per CDR3 protein, called by TCRdb with MiXCR from the 5' RACE reads. The sample shows around 320,000 distinct CDR3 sequences, approximately 27% of them seen only once. The sequencing input was PBMCs or a T cell subset sorted from them (not recorded which). The source of these receptors is an adult woman who had mild COVID-19 (a few samples of this study predate the infection). Cell type and time point are not known.

V is TRBV12-3 or TRBV12-4 and J is TRBJ2-1, with 9 bases fitting TRBD1. The junction had 10 bases not matched to a gene; V was cut back by 1 base and J by 0 bases. The CDR3 is 19 residues long. The CDR3 reads CASSLGDMGTGSSYNEQFF. For the CDR3, the DNA is TGTGCCAGCAGTTTAGGAGACATGGGGACAGGGAGCTCCTACAATGAGCAGTTCTTC.

The chain is built from TRBV11-2 and TRBJ2-7; weak D call: TRBD2 (6 bases). CDR1 and CDR2 (germline): SGHAT, FQNNGV. Trimming took 5 bases from V and 1 from J, leaving 18 bases between them. CDR3 length equals 16 residues. The CDR3 spells CASSTVWRVQSYEQYF. Here the CDR3 DNA reads TGTGCCAGCAGCACAGTATGGAGGGTCCAATCCTACGAGCAGTACTTC.

This clonotype occurred a few times. V gene TRBV20-1 combines with J gene TRBJ2-5; 7 bases agree with TRBD1. Trimming removed 4 bases from V and 5 bases from J; junction bases left unmatched: 4. This CDR3 contains 12 residues. The germline V gene encodes CDR1 DFQATT and CDR2 SNEGSKA (reference sequence). The CDR3 DNA reads TGCAGTGCTATTGACAGGGTTGAGACCCAGTACTTC. Amino acids: CSAIDRVETQYF.

The rearrangement joins TRBV9 to TRBJ2-7; D gene ambiguous. Trimming left V 4 bases short and J 3 bases short, with 11 bases between. The CDR3 loop spans 13 amino acids. CDR1 and CDR2 (germline): SGDLS, YYNGEE. Here the CDR3 DNA reads TGTGCCAGCAGCCAAACCCCCGGCTACGAGCAGTACTTC. Translation: CASSQTPGYEQYF. The whole variable domain, remainder taken from reference TRBV9 and TRBJ2-7, is DSGVTQTPKHLITATGQRVTLRCSPRSGDLSVYWYQQSLDQGLQFLIQYYNGEERAKGNILERFSAQQFPDLHSELNLSSLELGDSALYFCASSQTPGYEQYFGPGTRLTVT.

This clonotype was counted a single time. The DNA for the CDR3 is TGTGCCAGCAGCCCTTATGGGACTATCTACGAGCAGTACTTC. This translates into CASSPYGTIYEQYF. The V and J genes are TRBV3-1 and TRBJ2-7; 7 nucleotides align to TRBD2. V was pared by 4 bases and J by 3 bases, with 6 bases of the junction left unmatched. Germline CDR1 is LGHDT and CDR2 is YNNKEL (reference sequence). The CDR3 length is 14 residues.

V is TRBV18 and J is TRBJ2-7, with D uncertain. Germline lookup yields CDR1 KGHSH and CDR2 LQKENI. V was trimmed by 2 bases and J by 3 bases, leaving 8 bases between them. The CDR3 has 13 amino acids. CDR3 amino acids: CASSPTINYEQYF. CDR3 sequence (DNA): TGTGCCAGCTCACCAACGATAAACTACGAGCAGTACTTC.

This clonotype was counted between two and nine times. The rearrangement uses TRBV18 and TRBJ1-5, with 7 bases aligning to TRBD1. Germline V gene lookup returns CDR1 KGHSH and CDR2 LQKENI. The CDR3 covers 14 residues. The trim removed 4 bases at V and 7 bases at J, leaving 7 bases unmatched. CDR3 loop: CASSQDRVGQPQHF. CDR3 sequence (DNA): TGTGCCAGCTCACAAGACAGGGTCGGACAGCCCCAGCATTTT.

This clonotype was picked up a small number of times. The CDR3 DNA reads TGCGCCAGCAGCCAAGCGCTTGGGACTAGCGCCTCCTACGAGCAGTACTTC. Protein product: CASSQALGTSASYEQYF. The genes are TRBV4-3 and TRBJ2-7; 10 bases fit TRBD2. CDR3 length: 17 amino acids. Germline assignment: CDR1 LGHNA and CDR2 YSLEER. Trimming cost V 1 base and J 0 bases; bases outside gene matches: 6.

This CDR3 reads CASSSRAIYGYTF. CDR3 in DNA: TGTGCCAGCAGTTCCCGGGCAATTTATGGCTACACCTTC. The rearrangement joins TRBV12-3 or TRBV12-4 to TRBJ1-2; D gene unclear. Trimming shortened V by 4 bases and J by 5 bases, and 11 bases separated the two germline ends. The CDR3 loop spans 13 amino acids.

The chain is built from TRBV2 and TRBJ2-7, with 12 bases lining up with TRBD2. The CDR3 covers 18 residues. V was pared by 3 bases and J by 2 bases, with 11 bases of the junction left unmatched. The germline V gene has CDR1 SNHLY and CDR2 FYNNEI. The CDR3 loop reads CASSEGRLAGASTYEQYF. CDR3 DNA sequence: TGTGCCAGCAGTGAGGGGCGACTAGCGGGGGCCTCAACCTACGAGCAGTACTTC.

This clonotype was observed a few times. V gene TRBV20-1 combines with J gene TRBJ2-3, with D unclear. Per the germline V gene, CDR1 is DFQATT and CDR2 is SNEGSKA (reference sequence). The V gene lost 0 bases and the J gene lost 0 bases, with 19 bases spanning the gap. The CDR3 has 18 amino acids. CDR3 sequence (DNA): TGCAGTGCTAGAGATCCCCTCACCGGACGGTCTAGCACAGATACGCAGTATTTT. Amino acid sequence: CSARDPLTGRSSTDTQYF.

This rearrangement joins TRBV3-1 to TRBJ2-7; 12 bases are a match to TRBD2. Germline V CDR1 and CDR2: LGHDT, YNNKEL (reference sequence). This CDR3 has 16 residues. The trim removed 6 bases at V and 2 bases at J, leaving 8 bases unmatched. CDR3 in DNA: TGTGCCAGCAGGCCCGGGACTAGCGGGCCCCCCTACGAGCAGTACTTC. Its protein product is CASRPGTSGPPYEQYF.

The rearrangement links TRBV12-3 or TRBV12-4 to TRBJ2-7; possible D gene TRBD2, 6 bases. There are 14 residues in the CDR3. The V end lost 5 bases, the J end lost 2 bases, and 13 bases lay between the germline ends. The CDR3 DNA is TGTGCCAGCAGTCAAGTGCCGGGGGCCTACGAGCAGTACTTC. This translates into CASSQVPGAYEQYF.

The sample holds a few counts of this clonotype. This chain joins TRBV9 and TRBJ2-7; D not resolved. From germline, CDR1 is SGDLS and CDR2 YYNGEE. This CDR3 comprises 14 residues. V was cut by 0 bases and J by 4 bases, with 11 bases left in between. The CDR3 DNA follows: TGTGCCAGCAGCGTAGATCAGGTAGGATACGAGCAGTACTTC. Its protein is CASSVDQVGYEQYF.

The chain carries TRBV29-1 and TRBJ2-5; D is possibly TRBD1 or TRBD2 (5 bases each). Germline CDR1 SQVTM, CDR2 ANQGSEA. This CDR3 is built from 13 residues. The V gene lost 4 bases and the J gene lost 5 bases, with 14 bases spanning the gap. CDR3 sequence: CSVGRGASETQYF. Written as DNA, the CDR3 is TGCAGCGTTGGCAGAGGGGCCTCGGAGACCCAGTACTTC.

The chain employs TRBV6-2 or TRBV6-3 and TRBJ1-5; tentatively, D is TRBD1 (6 bases). The length of the CDR3 is 15 residues. Trimming took off 5 bases at V and 9 bases at J, with 20 bases between the two ends. Germline V CDR1 and CDR2: MNHEY, SVGEGT. The CDR3 DNA reads TGTGCCAGCAGTGCTAACCGGTACAGGGTGAGGCCCCAGCATTTT. Encoded protein: CASSANRYRVRPQHF.

This clonotype was found a few times. This chain links TRBV5-1 with TRBJ2-1, with TRBD2 matching over 7 bases. V shed 4 bases, J shed 10 bases, and the junction held 2 bases outside the gene matches. CDR3 size: 11 residues. Looked up from germline, CDR1 is SGHRS and CDR2 is YFSETQ. The CDR3 region has the DNA TGCGCCAGCAGCGAACTAGCGGAGCAGTTCTTC. Its protein is CASSELAEQFF.

This chain links TRBV7-6 with TRBJ1-6; a possible D gene is TRBD1 (5 bases). Germline assignment: CDR1 SGHVS and CDR2 FNYEAQ. This CDR3 region has 17 residues. Trimming stripped 1 base from V and 8 bases from J, with 18 bases between. DNA of the CDR3: TGTGCCAGCAGCTTAGGATGGAGGGGACCCCGGGATTCACCCCTCCACTTT. Encoded protein: CASSLGWRGPRDSPLHF.

This clonotype was recorded a few times. V gene TRBV5-1 combines with J gene TRBJ2-7; 9 bases map to TRBD2. V shed 0 bases, J shed 0 bases, and the junction held 4 bases outside the gene matches. Germline CDR1 is SGHRS and CDR2 is YFSETQ. This CDR3 comprises 16 residues. The DNA for the CDR3 is TGCGCCAGCAGCTTGGGGGCTAGCGGGGACTCCTACGAGCAGTACTTC. Translating gives CASSLGASGDSYEQYF.

The gene calls are TRBV5-1 and TRBJ1-4; 7 nucleotides agree with TRBD1. J lost 5 bases, V lost 4 bases, and 2 bases had no gene match. CDR1 and CDR2 (germline): SGHRS, YFSETQ. The CDR3 has 13 residues. As DNA, the CDR3 is TGCGCCAGCAGCGGGACAGTAAATGAAAAACTGTTTTTT. Translation gives CASSGTVNEKLFF. The variable domain in full, with the rest retrieved from reference TRBV5-1 and TRBJ1-4, is KAGVTQTPRYLIKTRGQQVTLSCSPISGHRSVSWYQQTPGQGLQFLFEYFSETQRNKGNFPGRFSGRQFSNSRSEMNVSTLELGDSALYLCASSGTVNEKLFFGSGTQLSVL.

The V gene is TRBV7-3, the J gene TRBJ2-3, with a possible D match to TRBD2 (5 bases). The germline V gene encodes CDR1 SGHTA and CDR2 FQGTGA. Trimming cost V 2 bases and J 4 bases, with 10 bases left between them. The CDR3 is 14 residues long. The DNA for the CDR3 is TGTGCCAGCAGCTTACCCGGGAAAGCAGATACGCAGTATTTT. Translation: CASSLPGKADTQYF.

This clonotype was counted between two and nine times. The chain has TRBV7-8 and TRBJ2-3; D is unresolved. The germline V gene has CDR1 SGHVS and CDR2 FQNEAQ. The CDR3 length is 12 residues. V lost 2 bases, J lost 2 bases, and 2 bases lay in between. CDR3 sequence reads: CASSLITDTQYF. CDR3 DNA: TGTGCCAGCAGCTTAATCACAGATACGCAGTATTTT.

A few counts support this clonotype. The rearrangement links TRBV7-9 to TRBJ2-2, with no clear D. From germline, CDR1 is SEHNR and CDR2 FQNEAQ (reference sequence). The CDR3 spans 13 residues. V lost 5 bases and J 2 bases, leaving 6 bases between the germline ends. CDR3 protein: CASSVVNTGELFF. The CDR3 DNA is TGTGCCAGCAGCGTTGTAAACACCGGGGAGCTGTTTTTT.